This entry describes one T cell receptor (beta chain). The antigen is unknown. This specimen belongs to a study of beta chain features in type 1 diabetes. Study-level points and caveats: A greater similarity of naive, central memory and Treg TCRB repertoires was seen among patients than among healthy donors. Shortening of TCRB CDR3s, moderate but significant, appeared in all four CD4+ subsets of Type 1 diabetes patients.

Reverse transcribing all isolated RNA meant expressed TCRB transcripts were sequenced. Sequencing used immunoSEQ multiplex PCR; TCRdb keeps in-frame clones, though not all of them. The sample shows 300,000 to 450,000 clones, roughly 12% of them seen only once. V lost 3 bases and J lost 3; bases outside the gene matches: 14. There are 17 residues in the CDR3. Germline values: CDR1 SQVTM, CDR2 ANQGSEA. The J gene is TRBJ2-1, the V gene TRBV29-1; TRBD2 agrees at 7 bases. The specimen was naive CD4+ T cells from blood. The sequence derives from a woman under 30 with type 1 diabetes. The CDR3, as DNA: TGCAGCGTTGAGGGTTATGGCGGGAGATTGATCTACAATGAGCAGTTCTTC. This sequence encodes CSVEGYGGRLIYNEQFF.